Shown below are 24 T cell receptor beta chains from a single sample sequenced in a study of CD8+CD57+ T cells in acquired aplastic anemia. The template for TCR beta VDJ and CDR3 sequence profiling was genomic DNA. MiXCR was run by TCRdb on the reads, yielding one entry per CDR3 protein. The profile shows under 350,000 distinct CDR3 sequences, around three fifths of them singletons. Whoever was chosen for sequencing had shown CD8+CD57+ cell expansion by flow cytometry. Source material: sorted CD4+, CD8+, or CD8+CD57+ T cells (not recorded which) from PBMCs. The receptors come from a human donor with aplastic anemia.

The chain uses TRBV7-9 and TRBJ2-7; D not resolved. Germline assignment: CDR1 SEHNR and CDR2 FQNEAQ (reference sequence). The ends were cut back, 5 bases at V and 8 bases at J, with 19 bases in the middle. There are 14 residues in the CDR3. The DNA for the CDR3 is TGTGCCAGCAGCCAAACACAGAGCTCATACAAGCAGTACTTC. Residues: CASSQTQSSYKQYF.

This clonotype occurred many times. The chain uses TRBV11-3 and TRBJ2-3, with D possibly called TRBD1 or TRBD2 (6 bases each). The CDR3 is made up of 15 amino acids. Germline CDR1 and CDR2: SGHNT and YENEEA. The V end lost 3 bases, the J end lost 1 base, and 11 bases lay between the germline ends. CDR3: CASSLGGTRTDTQYF. CDR3 nucleotides: TGTGCCAGCAGCTTGGGGGGCACCCGCACAGATACGCAGTATTTT.

The rearrangement joins TRBV6-5 to TRBJ2-7, with a possible D match to TRBD1 (6 bases). V lost 4 bases and J lost 3, with 19 bases in between. The germline V gene has CDR1 MNHEY and CDR2 SVGAGI. This CDR3 is 16 amino acids long. CDR3 amino acids: CASSLLGTLIGYEQYF. CDR3 nucleotides: TGTGCCAGCAGTTTGTTAGGGACACTGATAGGCTACGAGCAGTACTTC.

The V call is TRBV19, the J call TRBJ2-7; D remains ambiguous. The CDR3 is 11 amino acids. Trimming stripped 10 bases from V and 5 bases from J, with 12 bases between. Germline CDR1 reads LNHDA; CDR2 reads SQIVND (reference sequence). The CDR3 DNA reads TGTGCCACCCGCCTTGGACACGAGCAGTACTTC. Its protein product is CATRLGHEQYF. The whole variable domain, remainder taken from reference TRBV19 and TRBJ2-7, is DGGITQSPKYLFRKEGQNVTLSCEQNLNHDAMYWYRQDPGQGLRLIYYSQIVNDFQKGDIAEGYSVSREKKESFPLTVTSAQKNPTAFYLCATRLGHEQYFGPGTRLTVT.

This clonotype was detected ten times or more. V usage is TRBV9 and J usage is TRBJ2-7; TRBD2 matches 10 bases. The CDR3 has 17 amino acids. Looked up from germline, CDR1 is SGDLS and CDR2 is YYNGEE. The J segment lost 4 bases and the V segment lost 3 bases, leaving 13 bases of the junction unmatched. CDR3 sequence reads: CASSAQREGLSLYEQYF. The CDR3 DNA sequence: TGTGCCAGCAGCGCTCAGCGGGAGGGCCTTTCTTTATACGAGCAGTACTTC.

The rearrangement links TRBV25-1 to TRBJ1-2, with D tentatively TRBD1 (5 bases). Trimming left V 6 bases short and J 4 bases short, with 12 bases between. CDR1 and CDR2 (germline): MGHDK, SYGVNS. CDR3 length equals 13 residues. The CDR3 protein is CASRAGRGYGYTF. CDR3 nucleotides: TGTGCCAGCAGAGCGGGACGGGGCTATGGCTACACCTTC.

This chain connects TRBV20-1 to TRBJ2-7; 8 bases are a match to TRBD1. V lost 2 bases and J lost 5; bases outside the gene matches: 11. CDR1 is DFQATT, CDR2 SNEGSKA, per germline (reference sequence). The CDR3 consists of 15 residues. DNA for the CDR3: TGCAGTGCTAGATTGACTCGGACAGGGTCGGACGAGCAGTACTTC. This translates into CSARLTRTGSDEQYF.

The CDR3 is CSASDGINYGYTF. For the CDR3, the DNA is TGCAGTGCTAGTGACGGAATTAACTATGGCTACACCTTC. This chain connects TRBV20-1 to TRBJ1-2, with D uncertain. Germline-derived CDR1 and CDR2 are DFQATT and SNEGSKA (reference sequence). The V and J ends lost 3 bases and 1 base respectively, with 9 bases between them. CDR3 length: 13 amino acids.

The CDR3 sequence: CATSRDALGEAFF. CDR3 sequence (DNA): TGTGCCACCAGCAGAGATGCGTTGGGTGAAGCTTTCTTT. The chain combines TRBV15 with TRBJ1-1; no clear D. CDR1 and CDR2 from the germline V gene are LNHNV and YYDKDF (reference sequence). Trimming removed 0 bases from V and 7 bases from J, with 9 bases in between. The CDR3 is 13 residues long.

The V and J genes are TRBV7-9 and TRBJ2-3; D is possibly TRBD1 (6 bases). The CDR3 is 16 amino acids. CDR1 and CDR2 (germline): SEHNR, FQNEAQ (reference sequence). The V end was cut by 2 bases, the J end by 3 bases, with 15 bases between. The CDR3 region is CASSLFVTGVTDTQYF. In DNA, the CDR3 is TGTGCCAGCAGCTTATTCGTGACAGGAGTAACAGATACGCAGTATTTT.

The J gene is TRBJ2-7, the V gene TRBV12-3 or TRBV12-4; weak D call: TRBD1 (6 bases). The CDR3 is 14 amino acids. V lost 6 bases and J lost 3, with 15 bases in between. The CDR3, as DNA: TGTGCCAGCAGCCCATCGACAGGCCTCTACGAGCAGTACTTC. Protein sequence: CASSPSTGLYEQYF.

Comment on this clonotype: At one of its ends the junction is not consistent with the germline gene, which may arise from a read error. V and J are TRBV7-2 and TRBJ2-3; D gene unclear. Germline CDR1 SGHTA, CDR2 FQGNSA. The CDR3 length is 17 residues. The CDR3: CASSLDPLNHNTDTQYF. In DNA, the CDR3 is TGTGCCAGCAGCTTAGATCCCCTAAACCATAACACAGATACGCAGTATTTC.

V and J are TRBV20-1 and TRBJ1-2; D not resolved. The V end lost 3 bases, the J end lost 2 bases, and 4 bases lay between the germline ends. This CDR3 region has 11 residues. Germline assignment: CDR1 DFQATT and CDR2 SNEGSKA (reference sequence). CDR3 nucleotides: TGCAGTGCTAGCGGGAACTATGGCTACACCTTC. It specifies CSASGNYGYTF.

The rearrangement uses TRBV7-9 and TRBJ1-2; 8 bases align to TRBD1. CDR1 and CDR2 (germline): SEHNR, FQNEAQ (reference sequence). The ends lost 6 bases at V and 2 bases at J; junction bases unmatched: 11. This CDR3 contains 16 residues. CDR3: CASSLLPTGANYGYTF. The CDR3 DNA reads as TGTGCCAGCAGTTTATTGCCGACAGGGGCAAACTATGGCTACACCTTC.

Written as DNA, the CDR3 is TGTGCCAGCAGGACAGGAAGCTCCTACAATGAGCAGTTCTTC. Encoded protein: CASRTGSSYNEQFF. The rearrangement links TRBV25-1 to TRBJ2-1; TRBD1 is a possible D gene (6 bases). Looked up from germline, CDR1 is MGHDK and CDR2 is SYGVNS. There are 14 residues in the CDR3. Trimming removed 6 bases from V and 0 bases from J, with 9 bases in between.

Remarks on this clonotype: Because it lacks the conserved phenylalanine or tryptophan at the end, this CDR3 is likely a read error. The V gene is TRBV7-9, the J gene TRBJ1-3; TRBD1 aligns across 8 bases. Trimming took 2 bases from V and 5 from J; bases not matched to a gene: 8. The CDR3 has 16 residues. The germline V gene has CDR1 SEHNR and CDR2 FQNEAQ (reference sequence). CDR3 bases: TGTGCCAGCAGCTTATTACTGGGACAGGACAGAAACACCATATATTCT. It translates to CASSLLLGQDRNTIYS.

The CDR3 region has the DNA TGTGCCAGCAGTACCGCCAAGGGGGCTTGGGGGGAGCAGTTCTTC. It codes for CASSTAKGAWGEQFF. The V and J genes are TRBV12-3 or TRBV12-4 and TRBJ2-1; 7 bases are a match to TRBD1. This CDR3 contains 15 residues. V shed 5 bases and J 10 bases; nucleotides not matched to a gene: 14.

The chain combines TRBV9 with TRBJ2-1; 7 positions match TRBD1. The CDR3 spans 16 residues. V was pared by 4 bases and J by 4 bases, with 11 bases of the junction left unmatched. Germline-derived CDR1 and CDR2 are SGDLS and YYNGEE. CDR3 in amino acids: CASSPPGQDRYNEQFF. The CDR3 DNA reads TGTGCCAGCAGCCCACCCGGACAGGATCGATACAATGAGCAGTTCTTC.

This chain joins TRBV19 and TRBJ1-6; D not certain. The CDR3 extends over 15 amino acids. Deletions cut 3 bases from V and 8 bases from J, with 14 bases between. CDR1 and CDR2 (germline): LNHDA, SQIVND (reference sequence). This CDR3 reads CASSMVATWDSPLHF. CDR3 DNA sequence: TGTGCCAGTAGTATGGTGGCAACTTGGGATTCACCCCTCCACTTT.

The table lists this clonotype with many counts. This chain joins TRBV2 and TRBJ1-5, with 12 bases that match TRBD1. Germline loops: CDR1 SNHLY, CDR2 FYNNEI. This CDR3 comprises 15 residues. J gave up 6 bases and V 4 bases, and 4 bases lay outside the gene matches. The CDR3 is CASSGGTGGFQPQHF. The CDR3 nucleotides are TGTGCCAGCAGTGGAGGGACAGGGGGCTTTCAGCCCCAGCATTTT.

J is TRBJ1-6 and V is TRBV2, with D unclear. Deletions cut 7 bases from V and 7 bases from J, with 14 bases between. In germline, CDR1 is SNHLY, CDR2 FYNNEI. CDR3 length equals 14 residues. This CDR3 is CASMVDGTNSPLHF. The CDR3 coding sequence is TGTGCCAGCATGGTTGACGGAACAAATTCACCCCTCCACTTT.

The chain recombines TRBV7-8 with TRBJ2-5; 7 positions agree with TRBD1. CDR1 and CDR2 (germline): SGHVS, FQNEAQ. J was trimmed by 0 bases and V by 5 bases; bases with no gene match: 18. The CDR3 totals 19 residues. Here the CDR3 reads CASSHKDRTFRLYQETQYF. The CDR3 DNA sequence: TGTGCCAGCAGCCATAAGGACAGGACCTTTAGGTTGTACCAAGAGACCCAGTACTTC.

Only one count was recorded for this clonotype. The chain recombines TRBV25-1 with TRBJ1-2, with D unresolved. Trimming took 4 bases from V and 0 from J, leaving 18 bases between them. This CDR3 is built from 17 residues. Germline lookup yields CDR1 MGHDK and CDR2 SYGVNS. This CDR3 is CASSAPKGGVTNYGYTF. The CDR3 DNA is TGTGCCAGCAGTGCCCCAAAGGGCGGCGTGACTAACTATGGCTACACCTTC.

The chain has TRBV11-2 and TRBJ1-1; D ambiguous. Trimming left V 5 bases short and J 8 bases short, with 9 bases between. This CDR3 is 11 amino acids long. Germline CDR1 reads SGHAT; CDR2 reads FQNNGV. This chain's CDR3 is CASSRVREAFF. CDR3 bases: TGTGCCAGCAGCCGGGTAAGGGAAGCTTTCTTT.